The 7 T cell receptor beta chains presented below share a single source sample, sequenced in a study of blood T cell repertoires in COVID-19. Method: immunoSEQ multiplex PCR; TCRdb's copy keeps in-frame clones and lacks some. The sample records around 120,000 clones, about 89% being singletons. Sequenced material: peripheral blood. These TCRs come from a woman between 65 and 79 years old with acute or convalescent COVID-19.

The chain carries TRBV2 and TRBJ1-5, with a weak D call TRBD1 (6 bases). Per germline, CDR1 SNHLY and CDR2 FYNNEI. The CDR3 is made up of 15 amino acids. Trimming shortened V by 4 bases and J by 4 bases, and 14 bases separated the two germline ends. For the CDR3, the DNA is TGTGCCAGCAGTGTTCGACAGGTCACAAATCAGCCCCAGCATTTT. It specifies CASSVRQVTNQPQHF.

CDR3 bases: TGTGCCAGTAGTATGGGACAGTTCTATAATTCACCCCTCCACTTT. It specifies CASSMGQFYNSPLHF. The genes are TRBV19 and TRBJ1-6; TRBD1 aligns across 7 bases. V lost 3 bases, J lost 3 bases, and 2 bases stayed unmatched. This CDR3 has 15 amino acids. CDR1 is LNHDA and CDR2 is SQIVND in the germline V gene (reference sequence).

The gene calls are TRBV12-3 or TRBV12-4 and TRBJ1-2, with D unresolved. The CDR3 covers 13 residues. The V end was cut by 1 base, the J end by 7 bases, with 10 bases between. CDR3 amino acids: CASSLGEVTGYTF. The DNA for the CDR3 is TGTGCCAGCAGTTTAGGCGAGGTGACTGGCTACACCTTC.

The chain uses TRBV7-2 and TRBJ1-4; no clear D. The CDR3 totals 14 residues. The V end was cut by 4 bases, the J end by 7 bases, with 13 bases between. Germline V gives CDR1 SGHTA, CDR2 FQGNSA. CDR3 in DNA: TGTGCCAGCAGCTCAGACCCGCTAGGTGAAAAACTGTTTTTT. Translated: CASSSDPLGEKLFF.

This sequence joins TRBV9 and TRBJ1-1, with D possibly being TRBD1 (6 bases). There are 13 residues in the CDR3. V dropped 3 bases and J dropped 4 bases, with 10 bases sitting between them. Germline CDR1 is SGDLS and CDR2 is YYNGEE. The CDR3 nucleotides read TGTGCCAGCAGCGAGAGGACAGTCACTGAAGCTTTCTTT. Its protein product is CASSERTVTEAFF.

This clone was recorded once. This sequence joins TRBV6-5 and TRBJ2-2, with D perhaps matching TRBD2 (6 bases). The V gene lost 0 bases and the J gene lost 4 bases, with 9 bases spanning the gap. This CDR3 has 15 residues. The germline V gene has CDR1 MNHEY and CDR2 SVGAGI. CDR3 residues: CASSYSGTGTGELFF. CDR3 bases: TGTGCCAGCAGTTACTCGGGGACTGGCACCGGGGAGCTGTTTTTT.

This clone was observed a handful of times. This chain uses TRBV6-1 with TRBJ1-5, with TRBD1 matching 7 bases. Germline trimming cut 2 bases from V and 3 bases from J; bases unmatched to any gene: 4. The CDR3 consists of 15 residues. Per germline, CDR1 MNHNS and CDR2 SASEGT. CDR3 amino acids: CASSETGVANQPQHF. The CDR3 DNA reads as TGTGCCAGCAGTGAAACAGGGGTGGCCAATCAGCCCCAGCATTTT.